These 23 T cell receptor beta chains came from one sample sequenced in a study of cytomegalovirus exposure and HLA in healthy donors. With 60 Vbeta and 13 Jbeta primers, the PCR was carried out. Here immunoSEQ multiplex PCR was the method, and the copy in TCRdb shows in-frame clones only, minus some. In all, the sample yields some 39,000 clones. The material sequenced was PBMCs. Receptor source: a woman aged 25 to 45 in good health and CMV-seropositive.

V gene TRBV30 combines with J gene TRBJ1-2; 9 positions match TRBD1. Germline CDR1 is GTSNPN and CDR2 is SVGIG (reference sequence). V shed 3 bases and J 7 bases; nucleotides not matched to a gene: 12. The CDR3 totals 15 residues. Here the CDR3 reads CAWRTGGSPWGGYTF. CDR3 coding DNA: TGTGCCTGGAGGACAGGGGGAAGTCCCTGGGGTGGCTACACCTTC. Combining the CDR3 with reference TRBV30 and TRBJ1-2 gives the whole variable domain SQTIHQWPATLVQPVGSPLSLECTVEGTSNPNLYWYRQAAGRGLQLLFYSVGIGQISSEVPQNLSASRPQDRQFILSSKKLLLSDSGFYLCAWRTGGSPWGGYTFGSGTRLTVV.

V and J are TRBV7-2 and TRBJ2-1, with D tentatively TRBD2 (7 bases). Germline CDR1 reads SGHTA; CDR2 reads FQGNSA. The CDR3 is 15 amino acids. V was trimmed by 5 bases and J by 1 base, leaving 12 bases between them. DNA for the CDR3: TGTGCCAGCAGCAGGGGGGAGGGTTCCTACAATGAGCAGTTCTTC. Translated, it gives CASSRGEGSYNEQFF.

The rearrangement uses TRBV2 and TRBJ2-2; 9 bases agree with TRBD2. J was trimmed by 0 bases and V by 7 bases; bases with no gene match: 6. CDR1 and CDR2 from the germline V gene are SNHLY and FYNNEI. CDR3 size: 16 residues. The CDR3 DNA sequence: TGTGCCAGCACGGCGGGGGGGCAGACGAACACCGGGGAGCTGTTTTTT. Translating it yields CASTAGGQTNTGELFF.

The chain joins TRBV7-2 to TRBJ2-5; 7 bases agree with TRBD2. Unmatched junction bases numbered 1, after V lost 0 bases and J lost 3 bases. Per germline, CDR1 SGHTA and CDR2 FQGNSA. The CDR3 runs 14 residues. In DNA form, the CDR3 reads TGTGCCAGCAGCTTAGCGGGGGGGGAAGAGACCCAGTACTTC. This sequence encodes CASSLAGGEETQYF.

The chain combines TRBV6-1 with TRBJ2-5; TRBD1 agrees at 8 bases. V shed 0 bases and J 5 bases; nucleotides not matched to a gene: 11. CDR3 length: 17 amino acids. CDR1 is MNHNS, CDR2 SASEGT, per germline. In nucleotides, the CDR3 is TGTGCCAGCAGTGAAGCGGTCAACAGGGGGACCAGGGAGACCCAGTACTTC. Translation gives CASSEAVNRGTRETQYF.

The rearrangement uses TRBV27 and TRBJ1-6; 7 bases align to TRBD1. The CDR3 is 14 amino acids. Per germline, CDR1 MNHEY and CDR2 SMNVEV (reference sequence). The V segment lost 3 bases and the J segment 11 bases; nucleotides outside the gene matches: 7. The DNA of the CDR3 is TGTGCCAGCAGTTTCGACAGGGTGTCAACACCCCTCCACTTT. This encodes CASSFDRVSTPLHF.

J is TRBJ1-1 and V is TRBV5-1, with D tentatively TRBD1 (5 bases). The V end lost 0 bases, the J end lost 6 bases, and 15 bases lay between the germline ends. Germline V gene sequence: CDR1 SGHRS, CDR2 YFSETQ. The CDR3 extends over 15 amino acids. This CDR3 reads CASSLEGPRASEAFF. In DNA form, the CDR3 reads TGCGCCAGCAGCTTGGAAGGACCCAGGGCTTCTGAAGCTTTCTTT.

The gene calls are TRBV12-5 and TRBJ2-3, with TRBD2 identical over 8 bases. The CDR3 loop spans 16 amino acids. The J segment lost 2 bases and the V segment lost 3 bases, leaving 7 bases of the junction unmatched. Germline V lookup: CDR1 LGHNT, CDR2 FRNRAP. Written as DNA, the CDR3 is TGTGCTAGTGGTTTAGCTATAGCGGGGAACACAGATACGCAGTATTTT. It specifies CASGLAIAGNTDTQYF.

The CDR3 sequence is CASRLTSGAYNEQFF. DNA for the CDR3: TGTGCCAGTCGTCTGACTAGCGGGGCTTACAATGAGCAGTTCTTC. J is TRBJ2-1 and V is TRBV19, with 11 bases fitting TRBD2. Germline assignment: CDR1 LNHDA and CDR2 SQIVND (reference sequence). CDR3 length equals 15 residues. J gave up 4 bases and V 8 bases, and 7 bases lay outside the gene matches.

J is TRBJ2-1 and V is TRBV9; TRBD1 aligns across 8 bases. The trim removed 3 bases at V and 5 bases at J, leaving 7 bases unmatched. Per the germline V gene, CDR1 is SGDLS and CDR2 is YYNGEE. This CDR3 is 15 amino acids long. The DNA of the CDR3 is TGTGCCAGCAGCGAACGACAGGGGCCCGACAATGAGCAGTTCTTC. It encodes CASSERQGPDNEQFF.

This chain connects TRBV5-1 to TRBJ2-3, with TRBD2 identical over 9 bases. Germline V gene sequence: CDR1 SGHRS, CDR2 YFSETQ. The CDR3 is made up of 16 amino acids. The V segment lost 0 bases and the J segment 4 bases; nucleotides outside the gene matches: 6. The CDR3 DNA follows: TGCGCCAGCAGCTTGGGTGGCGGGGGGGTCCCAGATACGCAGTATTTT. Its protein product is CASSLGGGGVPDTQYF.

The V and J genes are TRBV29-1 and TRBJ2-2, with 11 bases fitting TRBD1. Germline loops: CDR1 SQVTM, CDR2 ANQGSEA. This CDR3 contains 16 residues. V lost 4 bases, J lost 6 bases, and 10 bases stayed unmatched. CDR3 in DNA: TGCAGCGTTGTGTTTCTTAGGACAGGGGGCTCCGGGGAGCTGTTTTTT. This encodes CSVVFLRTGGSGELFF.

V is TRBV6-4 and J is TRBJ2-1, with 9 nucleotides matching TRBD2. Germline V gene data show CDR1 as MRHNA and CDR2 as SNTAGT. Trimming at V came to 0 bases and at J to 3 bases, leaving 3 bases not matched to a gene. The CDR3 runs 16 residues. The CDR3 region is CASSDSGGGDYNEQFF. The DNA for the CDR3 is TGTGCCAGCAGTGACTCTGGCGGGGGGGACTACAATGAGCAGTTCTTC.

The CDR3 DNA reads TGTGCCAGCAGCGCCCTGAACAGCCGAAATGAAAAACTGTTTTTT. Residues: CASSALNSRNEKLFF. The chain uses TRBV7-9 and TRBJ1-4; D not certain. Germline assignment: CDR1 SEHNR and CDR2 FQNEAQ (reference sequence). V lost 5 bases and J lost 5, with 15 bases in between. The CDR3 runs 15 residues.

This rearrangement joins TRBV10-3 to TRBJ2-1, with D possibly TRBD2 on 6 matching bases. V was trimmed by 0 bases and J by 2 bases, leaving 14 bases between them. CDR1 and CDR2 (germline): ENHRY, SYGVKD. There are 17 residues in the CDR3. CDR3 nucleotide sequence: TGTGCCATCAGTGAGTCGGATGCGGGGAGACCCTACAATGAGCAGTTCTTC. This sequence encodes CAISESDAGRPYNEQFF.

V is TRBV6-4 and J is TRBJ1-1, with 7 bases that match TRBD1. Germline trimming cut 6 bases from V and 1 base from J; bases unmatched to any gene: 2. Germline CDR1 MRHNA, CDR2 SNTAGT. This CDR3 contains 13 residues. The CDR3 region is CASRQGQNTEAFF. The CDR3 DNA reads TGTGCCAGCAGACAGGGGCAGAACACTGAAGCTTTCTTT.

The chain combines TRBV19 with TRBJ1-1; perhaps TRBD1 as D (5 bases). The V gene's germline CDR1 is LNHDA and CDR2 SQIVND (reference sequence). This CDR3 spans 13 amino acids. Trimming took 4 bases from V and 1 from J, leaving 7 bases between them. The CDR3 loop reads CASSTTGNTEAFF. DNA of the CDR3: TGTGCCAGTAGTACAACAGGGAACACTGAAGCTTTCTTT.

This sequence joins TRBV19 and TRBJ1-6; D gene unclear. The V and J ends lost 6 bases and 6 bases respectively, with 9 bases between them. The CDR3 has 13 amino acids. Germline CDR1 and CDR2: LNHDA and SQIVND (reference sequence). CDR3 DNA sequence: TGTGCCAGTAGAGGAGAAGGTAATTCACCCCTCCACTTT. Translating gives CASRGEGNSPLHF.

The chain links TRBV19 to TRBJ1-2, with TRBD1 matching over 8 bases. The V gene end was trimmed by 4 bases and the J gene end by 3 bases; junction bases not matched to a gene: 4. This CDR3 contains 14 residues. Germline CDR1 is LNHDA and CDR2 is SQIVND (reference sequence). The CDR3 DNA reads TGTGCCAGTAGTACCCAGGGGGCAGACTATGGCTACACCTTC. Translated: CASSTQGADYGYTF.

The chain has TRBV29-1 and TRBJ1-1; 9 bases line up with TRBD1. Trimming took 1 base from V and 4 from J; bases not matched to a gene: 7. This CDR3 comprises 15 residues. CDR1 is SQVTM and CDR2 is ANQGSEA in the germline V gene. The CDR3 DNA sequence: TGCAGCGTTGAAGTTACGGACAGGGGAGGCACTGAAGCTTTCTTT. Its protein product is CSVEVTDRGGTEAFF.

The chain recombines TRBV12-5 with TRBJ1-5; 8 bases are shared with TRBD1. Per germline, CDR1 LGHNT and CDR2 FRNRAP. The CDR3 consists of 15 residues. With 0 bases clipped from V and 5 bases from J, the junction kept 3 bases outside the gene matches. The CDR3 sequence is CASGLVQGGDQPQHF. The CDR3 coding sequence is TGTGCTAGTGGTTTGGTACAGGGGGGGGATCAGCCCCAGCATTTT.

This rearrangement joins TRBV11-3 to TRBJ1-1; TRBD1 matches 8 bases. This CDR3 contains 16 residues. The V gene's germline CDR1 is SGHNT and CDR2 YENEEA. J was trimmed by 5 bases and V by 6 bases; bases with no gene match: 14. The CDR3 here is CASSRTSGGAETEAFF. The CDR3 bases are TGTGCCAGCAGTCGTACATCAGGGGGCGCGGAGACTGAAGCTTTCTTT.

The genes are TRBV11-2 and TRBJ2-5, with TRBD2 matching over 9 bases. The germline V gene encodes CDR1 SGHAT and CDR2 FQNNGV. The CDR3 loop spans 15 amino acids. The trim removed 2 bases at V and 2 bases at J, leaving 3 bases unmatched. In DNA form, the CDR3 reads TGTGCCAGCAGCTTACGACTAGCGGAGCAAGAGACCCAGTACTTC. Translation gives CASSLRLAEQETQYF.